This is a list of T cell receptor beta chains from one sample in a study of blood T cell repertoires in COVID-19. Measured with immunoSEQ multiplex PCR; TCRdb has only the in-frame clones, and not every one. The repertoire has around 140,000 clones, roughly 90% of them found once; the top ten carry about 2%. Material: peripheral blood. These receptors were obtained from a man between 65 and 85 years old with active COVID-19. Each CDR3 is given with its conserved first and last residue. Fields, in order: CDR3 protein, CDR3 DNA, CDR3 length, V gene, D gene, clone size, J gene. The D gene is left open where the match is weak. Clone size is given for some rows only: seen once, a few or many times, or a class if the clone is expanded.

CASSPGGNSPLHF TGTGCCAGCAGCCCTGGGGGGAATTCACCCCTCCACTTT 13 TRBV7-3 NA NA TRBJ1-6
CASSLGTRSHYEQYF TGCGCCAGCAGCTTGGGTACGCGGAGTCACTACGAGCAGTACTTC 15 TRBV5-1 NA NA TRBJ2-7
CASSSIASIQETQYF TGCGCCAGCAGCTCAATAGCGTCCATCCAAGAGACCCAGTACTTC 15 TRBV5-1 NA NA TRBJ2-5
CASSWGATNEKLFF TGCGCCAGCAGCTGGGGGGCAACTAATGAAAAACTGTTTTTT 14 TRBV5-1 NA NA TRBJ1-4
CASSLAQGQETQYF TGTGCCAGCAGCTTAGCTCAGGGACAGGAGACCCAGTACTTC 14 TRBV7-2 TRBD1 NA TRBJ2-5
CASSLDGSPYNEQFF TGTGCCAGCAGCTTAGACGGTTCTCCCTACAATGAGCAGTTCTTC 15 TRBV7-2 NA NA TRBJ2-1
CASSLVSRGGTNEKLFF TGTGCCAGCAGCTTGGTTTCCAGGGGAGGGACGAATGAAAAACTGTTTTTT 17 TRBV7-9 NA NA TRBJ1-4
CASSLLEGGYNEQFF TGTGCCAGCAGTTTATTGGAGGGAGGCTACAATGAGCAGTTCTTC 15 TRBV27 NA NA TRBJ2-1
CASSLGGRDEQFF TGTGCCAGCAGCTTGGGGGGGCGCGATGAGCAGTTCTTC 13 TRBV7-3 NA NA TRBJ2-1
CASSDNRGTNTGELFF TGTGCCAGTAGTGATAACAGGGGGACGAACACCGGGGAGCTGTTTTTT 16 TRBV19 TRBD1 NA TRBJ2-2
CASSPSRGYTGELFF TGTGCCAGCAGCCCGTCCCGGGGATACACCGGGGAGCTGTTTTTT 15 TRBV9 NA NA TRBJ2-2
CASSYGWDSVNNEQFF TGTGCCAGCAGTTATGGATGGGACTCGGTAAACAATGAGCAGTTCTTC 16 TRBV6-2/TRBV6-3 NA NA TRBJ2-1
CASSQGVGEGRELFF TGCGCCAGCAGCCAAGGTGTCGGGGAGGGTCGAGAACTGTTTTTT 15 TRBV4-3 NA NA TRBJ1-4
CASSTRTSVSYEQYF TGTGCCAGCAGTACGCGGACTAGCGTCTCCTACGAGCAGTACTTC 15 TRBV28 TRBD2 NA TRBJ2-7
CASRGSLEQYF TGTGCCAGCAGGGGCAGCCTCGAGCAGTACTTC 11 TRBV2 NA NA TRBJ2-7
CASSSIGGRGVDEQFF TGTGCCAGCAGTTCCATCGGCGGGAGGGGGGTTGATGAGCAGTTCTTC 16 TRBV28 TRBD2 once TRBJ2-1
CASSPRGDSNQPQHF TGTGCCAGCTCACCGCGGGGGGATAGCAATCAGCCCCAGCATTTT 15 TRBV18 NA NA TRBJ1-5
CASSLVSTYEQYF TGTGCCAGCAGCTTGGTAAGCACCTACGAGCAGTACTTC 13 TRBV7-2 NA NA TRBJ2-7
CASTPWGGPGANVLTF TGTGCCAGTACCCCTTGGGGAGGTCCTGGGGCCAACGTCCTGACTTTC 16 TRBV19 NA NA TRBJ2-6
CAWGRETQYF TGTGCCTGGGGACGGGAGACCCAGTACTTC 10 TRBV30 NA NA TRBJ2-5
CASTAQGAGYEQYF TGTGCCAGCACCGCCCAGGGGGCCGGGTACGAGCAGTACTTC 14 TRBV2 TRBD1 NA TRBJ2-7
CASDSRNTEAFF TGTGCCAGCGACTCGCGGAACACTGAAGCTTTCTTT 12 TRBV12-3/TRBV12-4 NA NA TRBJ1-1
CASSPSSDRRQYF TGTGCCAGCAGCCCATCCTCGGACAGGCGGCAGTACTTC 13 TRBV11-3 TRBD1 NA TRBJ2-7
CASSLDGVSGNTIYF TGTGCCAGCAGCTTAGACGGGGTTAGCGGAAACACCATATATTTT 15 TRBV7-2 NA NA TRBJ1-3
CASSHPRGSTPNEQFF TGTGCCAGTAGCCACCCCCGAGGCTCAACCCCCAATGAGCAGTTCTTC 16 TRBV19 NA NA TRBJ2-1
CASSESGKGWTEAFF TGCGCCAGCAGTGAGTCAGGGAAAGGCTGGACTGAAGCTTTCTTT 15 TRBV23-1 NA NA TRBJ1-1
CASSLEQPPNTEAFF TGCGCCAGCAGCTTGGAACAGCCACCCAACACTGAAGCTTTCTTT 15 TRBV5-1 NA NA TRBJ1-1
CASSHRTPNSYEQYF TGCGCCAGCAGCCACAGAACCCCCAACTCCTACGAGCAGTACTTC 15 TRBV5-1 NA NA TRBJ2-7
CATSRDPQGNSPLHF TGTGCCACCAGCAGAGATCCTCAGGGCAACTCACCCCTCCACTTT 15 TRBV15 NA NA TRBJ1-6
CASSRTGSTDTQYF TGTGCCAGCAGTCGGACGGGAAGCACAGATACGCAGTATTTT 14 TRBV6-6 NA NA TRBJ2-3
CASSVIAGEYEQYF TGTGCCAGCAGTGTCATAGCGGGAGAGTACGAGCAGTACTTC 14 TRBV2 TRBD2 once TRBJ2-7
CASSPMDRANSPLHF TGTGCCAGCAGCCCCATGGACAGGGCGAATTCACCCCTCCACTTT 15 TRBV3-1/TRBV3-2 TRBD1 NA TRBJ1-6
CASSLAGSRTYEQYF TGTGCCAGCAGTCTAGCGGGGTCAAGGACCTACGAGCAGTACTTC 15 TRBV7-2 TRBD2 NA TRBJ2-7
CASSHDRAEWPQHF TGTGCCAGCAGCCATGACAGGGCGGAATGGCCCCAGCATTTT 14 TRBV3-1/TRBV3-2 TRBD1 NA TRBJ1-5
CASSLGGSSGNTIYF TGCGCCAGCAGCTTGGGAGGGTCCTCTGGAAACACCATATATTTT 15 TRBV5-1 NA NA TRBJ1-3
CASSPTSGLLDNEQFF TGTGCCAGCTCACCTACGAGCGGGCTATTGGACAATGAGCAGTTCTTC 16 TRBV18 NA NA TRBJ2-1
CASSLSSRTLSQETQYF TGTGCCAGCAGTTTATCGAGCCGGACACTTTCCCAAGAGACCCAGTACTTC 17 TRBV27 NA NA TRBJ2-5